A selection of T cell receptor beta chains follows, all from one sample in a study of shared clonotypes between healthy human individuals. This table comes from immunoSEQ multiplex PCR, and its TCRdb copy is limited to in-frame clones, with some not included. The repertoire includes roughly 2,500,000 clones, over 85% of them detected once, and 0.36% sits in the top ten. Source material: naive CD4+ T cells from PBMCs. The source of these receptors is a young man in good health. Some clones in this sample may be carry-over from other donors' samples. Each CDR3 is given with its conserved first and last residue. D genes are given only for firm matches. Clone size is not always given. Where it is, it says once, few, many or a class for expanded clones.

d_call j_call v_call clone_size cdr3_aa cdr3_nt
- TRBJ2-1 TRBV7-6 - CASSSPGYNEQFF TGTGCCAGCAGCTCGCCAGGGTACAATGAGCAGTTCTTC
- TRBJ2-2 TRBV6-1 - CASSERWGANTGELFF TGTGCCAGCAGTGAAAGGTGGGGAGCGAACACCGGGGAGCTGTTTTTT
- TRBJ1-5 TRBV30 - CAWTSQVGQPQHF TGTGCCTGGACGTCTCAGGTTGGTCAGCCCCAGCATTTT
- TRBJ2-7 TRBV28 - CASSFWRQAHREQYF TGTGCCAGCAGTTTCTGGAGACAAGCCCACCGGGAGCAGTACTTC
- TRBJ2-1 TRBV11-3 - CASSLGGDNEQFF TGTGCCAGCAGCTTAGGCGGCGACAATGAGCAGTTCTTC
- TRBJ2-6 TRBV11-1 - CASSHYHPYSGANVLTF TGTGCCAGCAGCCATTATCACCCATACTCTGGGGCCAACGTCCTGACTTTC
- TRBJ2-3 TRBV9 - CASSVDREDTQYF TGTGCCAGCAGCGTAGATAGGGAGGATACGCAGTATTTT
- TRBJ2-7 TRBV28 - CASRGLGTGEQYF TGTGCCAGCAGGGGACTCGGGACGGGTGAGCAGTACTTC
TRBD1 TRBJ2-1 TRBV7-8 - CASRPRGQDRTEQFF TGTGCCAGCAGACCTAGGGGGCAGGATCGTACTGAGCAGTTCTTC
- TRBJ2-1 TRBV7-2 - CASSATGALLSYNEQFF TGTGCCAGCAGCGCAACGGGGGCCTTACTCTCCTACAATGAGCAGTTCTTC
- TRBJ1-3 TRBV19 - CASNQDPRRTNTIYF TGTGCCAGTAACCAGGACCCGCGCCGAACAAACACCATATATTTT
- TRBJ2-1 TRBV6-6 - CASSYVSWNEQFF TGTGCCAGCAGTTACGTTTCTTGGAATGAGCAGTTCTTC
TRBD2 TRBJ2-3 TRBV19 - CASTRTSGSRADTQYF TGTGCCAGTACGAGGACTAGCGGGAGTCGGGCAGATACGCAGTATTTT
- TRBJ1-6 TRBV5-1 - CASSLGGTNSPLHF TGCGCCAGCAGCTTGGGGGGCACGAACTCACCCCTCCACTTT
TRBD1 TRBJ2-7 TRBV28 - CASSGRQGEVLF TGTGCCAGCAGTGGGAGACAGGGGGAAGTACTGTTC
TRBD2 TRBJ2-7 TRBV11-2 once CASSLDRLAGVEQYF TGTGCCAGCAGCTTAGATAGGCTAGCGGGAGTAGAGCAGTACTTC
- TRBJ1-1 TRBV7-9 - CASSLTASNTEAFF TGTGCCAGCAGCTTGACAGCGAGCAACACTGAAGCTTTCTTT
- TRBJ2-1 TRBV18 few CASSPSAGDNEQFF TGTGCCAGCTCCCCCTCAGCGGGTGACAATGAGCAGTTCTTC
TRBD2 TRBJ2-3 TRBV29-1 - CSVGSGITDTQYF TGCAGCGTGGGTAGCGGGATAACAGATACGCAGTATTTT
- TRBJ2-1 TRBV28 - CASSLLGSGNEQFF TGTGCCAGCAGTTTATTAGGTTCAGGCAATGAGCAGTTCTTC
- TRBJ1-2 TRBV29-1 - CSSASGGVARLDGYTF TGCAGCTCCGCTTCGGGGGGAGTAGCTCGGCTGGATGGCTACACCTTC
TRBD2 TRBJ2-3 TRBV28 - CASSYGLAGNTDTQYF TGTGCCAGCAGTTACGGACTAGCGGGTAACACAGATACGCAGTATTTT